This entry lists 21 T cell receptor beta chains sequenced from one sample in a study of T cell responses to AZD1222 COVID-19 vaccine. Profiling relied on immunoSEQ multiplex PCR, and the TCRdb table lists in-frame clones only, not all of them. The repertoire includes fewer than 85,000 clones, 75% to 90% of them detected once, and roughly 29% sits in the top ten. The specimen comprised peripheral blood, sampled on day 0 of AZD1222 vaccination. The receptors originated from an adult in good health.

The chain has TRBV6-5 and TRBJ2-2; tentatively, D is TRBD1 (5 bases). Germline lookup yields CDR1 MNHEY and CDR2 SVGAGI. The CDR3 is made up of 15 amino acids. V was pared by 0 bases and J by 5 bases, with 10 bases between. CDR3 DNA: TGTGCCAGCAGTTACTCGAGCAGGGTTACCGGGGAGCTGTTTTTT. This sequence encodes CASSYSSRVTGELFF.

The chain links TRBV7-2 to TRBJ2-5, with D possibly being TRBD1 (6 bases). Germline CDR1 is SGHTA and CDR2 is FQGNSA. The V and J ends lost 3 bases and 5 bases respectively, with 7 bases between them. This CDR3 is built from 12 residues. The DNA of the CDR3 is TGTGCCAGCAGCTTTCAGGGGGAGACCCAGTACTTC. Translating gives CASSFQGETQYF. The full variable domain, with the rest looked up from reference TRBV7-2 and TRBJ2-5, is GAGVSQSPSNKVTEKGKDVELRCDPISGHTALYWYRQSLGQGLEFLIYFQGNSAPDKSGLPSDRFSAERTGGSVSTLTIQRTQQEDSAVYLCASSFQGETQYFGPGTRLLVL.

The rearrangement joins TRBV2 to TRBJ2-3, with 11 bases matching TRBD2. The junction had 6 bases not matched to a gene; V was cut back by 2 bases and J by 2 bases. CDR3 size: 17 residues. Germline V gene sequence: CDR1 SNHLY, CDR2 FYNNEI. The CDR3 DNA reads as TGTGCCAGCAGTGAAACGGGGACTAGCGGATACACAGATACGCAGTATTTT. Protein sequence: CASSETGTSGYTDTQYF. The complete variable domain, with remaining parts taken from reference TRBV2 and TRBJ2-3, reads EPEVTQTPSHQVTQMGQEVILRCVPISNHLYFYWYRQILGQKVEFLVSFYNNEISEKSEIFDDQFSVERPDGSNFTLKIRSTKLEDSAMYFCASSETGTSGYTDTQYFGPGTRLTVL.

J is TRBJ2-3 and V is TRBV2, with 7 bases lining up with TRBD1. The junction had 9 bases not matched to a gene; V was cut back by 8 bases and J by 1 base. CDR3 length: 15 residues. Germline V gene lookup returns CDR1 SNHLY and CDR2 FYNNEI. CDR3 sequence: CASALGGAGTDTQYF. The CDR3 coding sequence is TGTGCCAGCGCCTTAGGGGGCGCTGGCACAGATACGCAGTATTTT.

V and J are TRBV9 and TRBJ2-3; 11 nucleotides line up with TRBD2. Germline V CDR1 and CDR2: SGDLS, YYNGEE. The CDR3 covers 16 residues. Trimming cost V 1 base and J 4 bases; bases outside gene matches: 5. The CDR3: CASSVTLAGDPDTQYF. For the CDR3, the DNA is TGTGCCAGCAGCGTAACACTAGCGGGAGATCCAGATACGCAGTATTTT.

The rearrangement uses TRBV4-1 and TRBJ2-7; the D call may be TRBD1 or TRBD2 (5 bases each). The CDR3 sequence is 14 residues long. The V end was cut by 3 bases, the J end by 3 bases, with 12 bases between. Germline assignment: CDR1 MGHRA and CDR2 YSYEKL. CDR3 bases: TGCGCCAGCAGCCAGGGACGAGACGGCTACGAGCAGTACTTC. Residues: CASSQGRDGYEQYF.

The V gene is TRBV19, the J gene TRBJ1-5; D is undetermined. The CDR3 sequence is 12 residues long. V was shortened by 5 bases and J by 6 bases, with 8 bases between the two germline ends. Germline loops: CDR1 LNHDA, CDR2 SQIVND (reference sequence). The CDR3 sequence: CASSYSGQPQHF. CDR3 DNA: TGTGCCAGTAGTTACAGCGGTCAGCCCCAGCATTTT.

The CDR3 loop is CASSLDRGGTEAFF. DNA for the CDR3: TGTGCCAGCAGCTTGGACAGGGGTGGGACTGAAGCTTTCTTT. This chain connects TRBV5-5 to TRBJ1-1, with TRBD1 matching 7 bases. Per the germline V gene, CDR1 is SGHKS and CDR2 is YYEKEE (reference sequence). V shed 0 bases, J shed 5 bases, and the junction held 4 bases outside the gene matches. This CDR3 has 14 amino acids.

This sequence joins TRBV20-1 and TRBJ1-1; D possibly corresponds to TRBD1 (5 bases). The CDR3 has 9 amino acids. V dropped 5 bases and J dropped 8 bases, with 6 bases sitting between them. In germline, CDR1 is DFQATT, CDR2 SNEGSKA (reference sequence). CDR3 residues: CSARQEAFF. CDR3 DNA sequence: TGCAGTGCTCGACAGGAAGCTTTCTTT.

This clone occurred once. This sequence joins TRBV27 and TRBJ1-3; the D gene is possibly TRBD1 (6 bases). The CDR3 loop spans 15 amino acids. The germline V and J ends were trimmed by 8 bases and 2 bases, with 16 bases remaining between them. CDR1 is MNHEY, CDR2 SMNVEV, per germline (reference sequence). The CDR3 sequence is CASSPRGGTGNTIYF. Here the CDR3 DNA reads TGTGCCAGCTCCCCCCGTGGGGGCACTGGAAACACCATATATTTT.

The chain carries TRBV29-1 and TRBJ2-7; D possibly corresponds to TRBD1 (5 bases). V lost 6 bases to trimming and J lost 0 bases, with 9 bases between them. The germline CDR1 and CDR2 sequences are SQVTM and ANQGSEA. CDR3 length: 12 residues. CDR3 bases: TGCAGCGTGGCGACAGCCTCCTACGAGCAGTACTTC. Protein sequence: CSVATASYEQYF.

This chain joins TRBV7-9 and TRBJ1-1, with TRBD1 matching over 9 bases. V trimming: 3 bases; J trimming: 4 bases; junction bases outside the gene matches: 6. The CDR3 loop spans 15 amino acids. Germline CDR1 reads SEHNR; CDR2 reads FQNEAQ (reference sequence). The CDR3 protein is CASSFTGGAGTEAFF. For the CDR3, the DNA is TGTGCCAGCAGCTTTACAGGGGGCGCGGGCACTGAAGCTTTCTTT.

This chain links TRBV6-6 with TRBJ2-7; D is possibly TRBD1 (6 bases). The CDR3 consists of 15 residues. CDR1 is MNHNY and CDR2 is SVGAGI in the germline V gene (reference sequence). Trimming cost V 6 bases and J 3 bases, with 18 bases left between them. CDR3 region: CASSPSSTGSYEQYF. The CDR3 DNA reads as TGTGCCAGCAGCCCCTCCTCGACAGGAAGCTACGAGCAGTACTTC.

This clone appeared a few times. The chain employs TRBV5-1 and TRBJ1-3; D gene uncertain. Per the germline V gene, CDR1 is SGHRS and CDR2 is YFSETQ. V shed 1 base and J shed 3 bases, with 8 bases lying between them. This CDR3 region has 14 residues. The CDR3 nucleotides read TGCGCCAGCAGCTTGACGACTGATGGAAACACCATATATTTT. It yields the protein CASSLTTDGNTIYF.

This rearrangement joins TRBV18 to TRBJ2-1, with D tentatively TRBD2 (6 bases). Germline values: CDR1 KGHSH, CDR2 LQKENI. V was shortened by 3 bases and J by 8 bases, with 11 bases between the two germline ends. The CDR3 runs to 13 residues. CDR3 sequence reads: CASSPLRDHEQFF. The CDR3 DNA reads as TGTGCCAGCTCACCGTTGCGGGACCATGAGCAGTTCTTC. Based on the CDR3 plus reference TRBV18 and TRBJ2-1, the full variable domain is NAGVMQNPRHLVRRRGQEARLRCSPMKGHSHVYWYRQLPEEGLKFMVYLQKENIIDESGMPKERFSAEFPKEGPSILRIQQVVRGDSAAYFCASSPLRDHEQFFGPGTRLTVL.

This chain's CDR3 is CARGTDTQYF. The DNA of the CDR3 is TGTGCCAGAGGCACAGATACGCAGTATTTT. The rearrangement links TRBV2 to TRBJ2-3; D gene uncertain. Germline loops: CDR1 SNHLY, CDR2 FYNNEI. The CDR3 spans 10 residues. V lost 9 bases and J 1 base, leaving 2 bases between the germline ends.

The chain is built from TRBV11-2 and TRBJ1-2, with 7 bases that match TRBD1. Germline V lookup: CDR1 SGHAT, CDR2 FQNNGV. V lost 5 bases and J lost 8; bases outside the gene matches: 20. The CDR3 loop spans 17 amino acids. The CDR3 region is CASSRSIITGDHVGYTF. Here the CDR3 DNA reads TGTGCCAGCAGCCGATCCATAATTACAGGGGATCACGTAGGCTACACCTTC.

This chain joins TRBV7-3 and TRBJ1-1, with D possibly matching TRBD1 (5 bases). The V and J ends lost 2 bases and 5 bases respectively, with 9 bases between them. CDR3 size: 13 residues. Germline loops: CDR1 SGHTA, CDR2 FQGTGA. CDR3 sequence: CASSLFGGTEAFF. CDR3 DNA: TGTGCCAGCAGCTTATTCGGGGGAACTGAAGCTTTCTTT.

The V gene is TRBV29-1, the J gene TRBJ1-1; D is possibly TRBD1 (6 bases). Trimming cost V 7 bases and J 0 bases, with 15 bases left between them. Germline loops: CDR1 SQVTM, CDR2 ANQGSEA. The CDR3 consists of 14 residues. The DNA for the CDR3 is TGCAGCGCTTCCCGGGACACAGTGAACACTGAAGCTTTCTTT. It encodes CSASRDTVNTEAFF.

The rearrangement joins TRBV7-9 to TRBJ2-1; D call uncertain. V was trimmed by 3 bases and J by 0 bases, leaving 3 bases between them. The CDR3 has 13 amino acids. Per germline, CDR1 SEHNR and CDR2 FQNEAQ (reference sequence). CDR3 sequence reads: CASSLSSYNEQFF. In DNA, the CDR3 is TGTGCCAGCAGCTTGAGCTCCTACAATGAGCAGTTCTTC.

A note on this clone: A read error may account for a junction end that differs from germline. The J gene is TRBJ1-2, the V gene TRBV6-2 or TRBV6-3, with D hard to call. This CDR3 region has 12 residues. In germline, CDR1 is MNHEY, CDR2 SVGEGT. The CDR3 reads CASSYANYGYTF. The CDR3 region has the DNA TGTGCCAGCAGTTACGCCAACTACGGCTACACCTTC.